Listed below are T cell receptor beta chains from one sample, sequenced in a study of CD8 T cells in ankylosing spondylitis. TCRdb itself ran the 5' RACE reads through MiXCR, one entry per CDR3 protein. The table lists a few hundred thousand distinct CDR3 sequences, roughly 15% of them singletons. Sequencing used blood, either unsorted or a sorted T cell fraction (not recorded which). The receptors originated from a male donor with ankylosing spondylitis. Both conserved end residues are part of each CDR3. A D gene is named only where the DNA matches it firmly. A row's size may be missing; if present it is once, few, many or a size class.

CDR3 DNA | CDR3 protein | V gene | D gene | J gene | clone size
TGTGCCAGCAGCCTTTGGGCCCCACCGACGGGAGGCTCACCGTATGAGCAGTTCTTC | CASSLWAPPTGGSPYEQFF | TRBV12-3/TRBV12-4 | TRBD2 | TRBJ2-1 | NA
TGTGCCAGCAGTTTAAGTACTAGCGGGAGACGGAATGAGCAGTTCTTC | CASSLSTSGRRNEQFF | TRBV12-3/TRBV12-4 | TRBD2 | TRBJ2-1 | NA
TGTGCCAGCAGCTCCACAGGGGCTGGCTACACCTTC | CASSSTGAGYTF | TRBV7-8 | TRBD1 | TRBJ1-2 | NA
TGTGCCAGCAGTGGGGGCTCGGGAGGGAACACTGAAGCTTTCTTT | CASSGGSGGNTEAFF | TRBV6-1 | NA | TRBJ1-1 | few
TGCGCCAGCAGCTTGGGGACTAGCCTGTTCTTC | CASSLGTSLFF | TRBV5-1 | TRBD2 | TRBJ2-1 | many
TGCAGTGCTAGACCCGGACAGGAGAATAATTCACCCCTCCACTTT | CSARPGQENNSPLHF | TRBV20-1 | TRBD1 | TRBJ1-6 | few
TGTGCCAGCGCCCTGTCTGGGGCCAACGTCCTGACTTTC | CASALSGANVLTF | TRBV11-2 | NA | TRBJ2-6 | few
TGTGCCAGCAGTGTTGGTATGATGAACACTGAAGCTTTCTTT | CASSVGMMNTEAFF | TRBV6-1 | NA | TRBJ1-1 | NA
TGCGCCAGCAGCTTCCGGGGACAAGCCTTAGATACGCAGTATTTT | CASSFRGQALDTQYF | TRBV5-1 | NA | TRBJ2-3 | few
TGTGCCAGCATGGTTAGGGTAGCGGGGTTCTACAATGAGCAGTTCTTC | CASMVRVAGFYNEQFF | TRBV6-2/TRBV6-3 | TRBD2 | TRBJ2-1 | many
TGTGCCAGCAGCACCGACAGTTTCTATCAGCCCCAGCATTTT | CASSTDSFYQPQHF | TRBV5-5 | NA | TRBJ1-5 | few
TGCAGTGCTACAGGGGATGAGCAGTTCTTC | CSATGDEQFF | TRBV20-1 | NA | TRBJ2-1 | few
TGTGCCAGCAGTGTCGTTCAGTTTAATTCACCCCTCCACTTT | CASSVVQFNSPLHF | TRBV12-3/TRBV12-4 | NA | TRBJ1-6 | NA
TGCAGCGTTGAAGGCCGGAGGGACAATGAGCAGTTCTTC | CSVEGRRDNEQFF | TRBV29-1 | NA | TRBJ2-1 | many
TGTGCCTGGAAGGGAATGGTGAACACTGAAGCTTTCTTT | CAWKGMVNTEAFF | TRBV30 | NA | TRBJ1-1 | NA
TGTGCCAGCAGCTTAAATTCAGGGGGAGACGAGCAGTACTTC | CASSLNSGGDEQYF | TRBV7-7 | TRBD1 | TRBJ2-7 | NA
TGTGCCAGCACATTATGGCTCTTTGCGGGCACCGGGGAGCTGTTTTTT | CASTLWLFAGTGELFF | TRBV12-3/TRBV12-4 | NA | TRBJ2-2 | few
TGTGCCAGCAGTTACGCACTAGCGGGGGTCACAGATACGCAGTATTTT | CASSYALAGVTDTQYF | TRBV6-5 | TRBD2 | TRBJ2-3 | many
TGTGCCAGCAGAGTAGCGGACAGGGGGTTGAGTGAGCAGTTCTTC | CASRVADRGLSEQFF | TRBV12-3/TRBV12-4 | TRBD1 | TRBJ2-1 | NA
TGTGCCAGCAGCTCCCTTGGGGGGAGTTCTGAAAAACTGTTTTTT | CASSSLGGSSEKLFF | TRBV4-2 | NA | TRBJ1-4 | NA